This TCR beta chain was sequenced for a study of blood T cell repertoires in COVID-19 (dated by TCRdb to the early 2020s). A note on the overall study: Samples covering the acute and convalescent phases of COVID-19 were provided by collaborators in the United States, Italy and Spain. The prospective study material was composed of cDNA or gDNA derived from T cells, B-cell-depleted T cells, or PBMCs. The dataset comprised deeply sampled blood TCRbeta repertoires from subjects exposed to, actively infected with, or recovered from COVID-19. The repertoires were released in a freely available public database intended as a resource for research on the immune response to SARS-CoV-2. Samples came from the ongoing ImmuneRACE study (first 160 participants) plus 1,254 subjects from 6 global collaborators. Nearly every sample came with metadata listing a de-identified subject ID, COVID-19 status, age in years and sex. HLA class I and class II types, where available, came from metadata supplied by the sample provider rather than from assay-based typing. General study outcomes and caveats: How much clinical and demographic metadata was included differed by source and by participant, and the metadata was provided uncurated.

The collaborating institutions used their own protocols to collect whole blood in K2EDTA tubes. For TCRbeta analysis, collaborators shipped samples in one of three forms: frozen whole blood, isolated PBMCs, or DNA extracted from either of those sample types. Trimming costs V 6 bases and J 8 bases, and their ends lie 10 bases apart. Counted from cysteine to phenylalanine, this CDR3 has 11 amino acids. Only the CDR3 region is kept as DNA, spanning 33 bases read in frame from base 1. The germline V gene sets CDR1 to MDHEN and CDR2 to SYDVKM. In this sample, this clone turned up once. The antigen it binds to is not known. Base qualities are not provided; no much larger clone lies one nucleotide away. The immunoSEQ Assay, a bias-controlled multiplex PCR, was used to amplify TCRbeta CDR3 regions from genomic DNA. In the authors' own workflow: The number of nucleated cells in each sample was estimated by amplification of reference gene primers within the assay. Sequence reads were collapsed and filtered to measure the absolute abundance of every unique TCRbeta CDR3 rearrangement. For each sample, productive Simpson clonality was calculated by taking the square root of Simpson's diversity index across productive rearrangements. TCRdb re-hosts the immuneACCESS table, in-frame sequences only. Its copies lack some clones; in the studies checked, an unresolved V gene accounts for under half of them, and the cause for the rest is not known. V, J and clone size derive from that table, while D and trimming were established from the DNA sequence. This sample has tens of thousands of clones in its table, and roughly 84% of those were observed once. Of the sample, about a fifth is held by the ten largest clones.

This sequence was found in a woman of 80 years or more in a cohort sampled during active or convalescent COVID-19. The receptor chain draws on TRBV28 and TRBJ1-2; the D gene remains uncertain. Sequenced material: peripheral blood. CDR3 sequence: CASRLLEGYTF. In nucleotides, the sequence is TGTGCCAGCAGGCTGCTGGAGGGCTACACCTTC.